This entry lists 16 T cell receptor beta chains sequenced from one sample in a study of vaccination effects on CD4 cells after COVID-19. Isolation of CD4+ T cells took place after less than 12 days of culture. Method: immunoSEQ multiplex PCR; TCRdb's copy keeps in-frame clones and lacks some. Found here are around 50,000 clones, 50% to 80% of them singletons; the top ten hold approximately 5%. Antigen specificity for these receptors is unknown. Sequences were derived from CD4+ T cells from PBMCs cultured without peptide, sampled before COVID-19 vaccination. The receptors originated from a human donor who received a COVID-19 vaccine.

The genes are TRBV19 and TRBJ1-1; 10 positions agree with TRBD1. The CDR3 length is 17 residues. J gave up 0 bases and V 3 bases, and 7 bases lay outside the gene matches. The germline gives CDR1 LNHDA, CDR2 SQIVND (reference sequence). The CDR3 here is CASSIEGTGDMNTEAFF. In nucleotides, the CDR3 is TGTGCCAGTAGTATTGAGGGGACAGGGGACATGAACACTGAAGCTTTCTTT.

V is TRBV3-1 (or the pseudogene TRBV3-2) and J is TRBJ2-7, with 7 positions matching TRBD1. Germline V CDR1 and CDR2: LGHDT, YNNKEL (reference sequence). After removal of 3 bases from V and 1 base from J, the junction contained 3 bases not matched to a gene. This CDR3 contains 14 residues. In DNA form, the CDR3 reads TGTGCCAGCAGCCAGGGGACAGTATCCTACGAGCAGTACTTC. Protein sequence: CASSQGTVSYEQYF.

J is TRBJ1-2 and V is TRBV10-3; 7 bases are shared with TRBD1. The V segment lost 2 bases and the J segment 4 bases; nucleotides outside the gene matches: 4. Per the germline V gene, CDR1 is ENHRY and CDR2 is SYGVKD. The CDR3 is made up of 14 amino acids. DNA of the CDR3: TGTGCCATCAGTGAGCCCGACAGGGCCTATGGCTACACCTTC. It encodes CAISEPDRAYGYTF.

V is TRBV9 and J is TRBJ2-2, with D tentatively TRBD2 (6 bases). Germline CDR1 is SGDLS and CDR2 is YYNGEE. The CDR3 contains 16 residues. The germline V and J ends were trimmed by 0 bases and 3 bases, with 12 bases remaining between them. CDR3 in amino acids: CASSVAGSRYTGELFF. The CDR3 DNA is TGTGCCAGCAGCGTAGCCGGGAGCAGGTACACCGGGGAGCTGTTTTTT.

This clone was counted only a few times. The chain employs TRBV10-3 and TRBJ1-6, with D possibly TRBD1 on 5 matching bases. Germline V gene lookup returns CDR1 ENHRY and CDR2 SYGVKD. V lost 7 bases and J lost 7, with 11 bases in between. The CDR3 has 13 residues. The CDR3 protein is CAITGTLNSPLHF. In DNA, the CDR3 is TGTGCCATCACGGGGACCCTAAATTCACCCCTCCACTTT.

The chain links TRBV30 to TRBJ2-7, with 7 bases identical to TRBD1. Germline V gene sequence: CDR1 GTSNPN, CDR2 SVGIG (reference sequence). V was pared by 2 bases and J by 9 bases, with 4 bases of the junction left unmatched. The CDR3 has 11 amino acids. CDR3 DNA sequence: TGTGCCTGGAGTCGACAGGGCGGGCAGTACTTC. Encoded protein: CAWSRQGGQYF.

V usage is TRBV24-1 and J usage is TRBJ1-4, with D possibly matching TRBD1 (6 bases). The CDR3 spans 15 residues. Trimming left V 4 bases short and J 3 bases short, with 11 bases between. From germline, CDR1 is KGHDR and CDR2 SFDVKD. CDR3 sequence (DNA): TGTGCCACCAGTGACCCAGGGGACCCTAATGAAAAACTGTTTTTT. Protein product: CATSDPGDPNEKLFF.

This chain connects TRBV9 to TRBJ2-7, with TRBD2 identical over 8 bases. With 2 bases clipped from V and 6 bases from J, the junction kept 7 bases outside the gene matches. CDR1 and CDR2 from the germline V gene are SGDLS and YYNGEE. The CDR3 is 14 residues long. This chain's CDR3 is CASSVAAGGGEQYF. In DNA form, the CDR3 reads TGTGCCAGCAGCGTCGCCGCGGGGGGAGGCGAGCAGTACTTC.

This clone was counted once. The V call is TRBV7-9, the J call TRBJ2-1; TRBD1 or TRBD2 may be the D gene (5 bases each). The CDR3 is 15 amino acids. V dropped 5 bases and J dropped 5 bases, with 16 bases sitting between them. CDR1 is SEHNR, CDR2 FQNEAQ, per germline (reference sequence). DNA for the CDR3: TGTGCCAGCAGCATCTCCGGGACGGAAAACAATGAGCAGTTCTTC. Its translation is CASSISGTENNEQFF.

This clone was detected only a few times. CDR3 loop: CASSLGVGREETQYF. Written as DNA, the CDR3 is TGCGCCAGCAGCTTGGGAGTCGGACGGGAAGAGACCCAGTACTTC. This chain connects TRBV5-1 to TRBJ2-5; D is unresolved. This CDR3 is built from 15 residues. Trimming removed 0 bases at V and 3 bases at J, with 12 bases between. Germline V CDR1 and CDR2: SGHRS, YFSETQ.

The CDR3 loop is CASSQESTSRYGYTF. The CDR3 nucleotides are TGCGCCAGCAGCCAAGAGTCTACCAGCAGATATGGCTACACCTTC. The V and J genes are TRBV4-1 and TRBJ1-2; D gene ambiguous. This CDR3 has 15 amino acids. Germline-derived CDR1 and CDR2 are MGHRA and YSYEKL. The V gene lost 0 bases and the J gene lost 5 bases, with 13 bases spanning the gap.

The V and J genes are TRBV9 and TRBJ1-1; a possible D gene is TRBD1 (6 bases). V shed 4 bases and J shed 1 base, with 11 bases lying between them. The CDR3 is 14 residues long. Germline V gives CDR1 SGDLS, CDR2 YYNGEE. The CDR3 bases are TGTGCCAGCAGCCCTCAACAGGGGAACACTGAAGCTTTCTTT. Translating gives CASSPQQGNTEAFF.

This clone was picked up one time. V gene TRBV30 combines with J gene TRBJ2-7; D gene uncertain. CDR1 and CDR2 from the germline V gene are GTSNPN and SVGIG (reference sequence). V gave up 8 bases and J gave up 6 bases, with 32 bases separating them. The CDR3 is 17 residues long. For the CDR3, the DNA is TGTGCCCTGGGCTCTTGGTCACCTCTGGAATTTGTGGGCGAGCAGTACTTC. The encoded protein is CALGSWSPLEFVGEQYF.

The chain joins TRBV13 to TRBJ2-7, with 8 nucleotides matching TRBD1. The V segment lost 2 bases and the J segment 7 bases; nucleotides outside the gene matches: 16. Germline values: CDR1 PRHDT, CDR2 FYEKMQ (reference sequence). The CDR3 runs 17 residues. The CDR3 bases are TGTGCCAGCAGCTTATTATTGGCCCCGACAGGGGCGGGAGAGCAGTACTTC. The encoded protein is CASSLLLAPTGAGEQYF.

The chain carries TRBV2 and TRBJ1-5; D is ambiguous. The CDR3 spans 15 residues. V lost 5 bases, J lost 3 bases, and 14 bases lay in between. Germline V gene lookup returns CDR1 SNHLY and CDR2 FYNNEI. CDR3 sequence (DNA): TGTGCCAGCAGTAGGTCCGGACTCACCAATCAGCCCCAGCATTTT. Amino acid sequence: CASSRSGLTNQPQHF.

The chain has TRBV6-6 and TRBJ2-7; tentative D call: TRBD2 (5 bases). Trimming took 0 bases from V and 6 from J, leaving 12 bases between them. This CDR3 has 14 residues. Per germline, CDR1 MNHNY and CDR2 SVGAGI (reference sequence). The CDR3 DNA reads TGTGCCAGCAGTTACTCGGACGGAGGACGCGAGCAGTACTTC. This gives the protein CASSYSDGGREQYF.